Listed below are T cell receptor beta chains from one sample, sequenced in a study of monozygotic twins with inflammatory bowel disease. TCRdb re-called the 5' RACE reads and gives one entry per CDR3 protein, without DNA. Its clone listing holds a few hundred thousand distinct CDR3 sequences. The specimen was blood. Receptors were obtained from a human donor with ulcerative colitis or Crohn's disease, or a healthy co-twin of an affected twin (not recorded which). The CDR3 runs from the conserved cysteine through the conserved F or W. Fields, in order: CDR3 length, V gene, J gene, CDR3 protein.

13	TRBV6-4	TRBJ2-1	CASSDQLDNEQFF
16	TRBV5-1	TRBJ2-3	CASSLVGGGDTDTQYF
15	TRBV12-3/TRBV12-4	TRBJ1-4	CASRETGGRNEKLFF
14	TRBV5-1	TRBJ2-3	CASSLGGFPDTQYF
16	TRBV4-1	TRBJ2-7	CASSPRSAGARAPSGF
15	TRBV6-2/TRBV6-3	TRBJ2-1	CASSYARQGSGEQFF
12	TRBV6-2/TRBV6-3	TRBJ2-7	CASSNTAYEQYF
13	TRBV20-1	TRBJ1-2	CSAKGQGNYGYTF
16	TRBV4-2	TRBJ1-2	CASSQRDSSILYGYTF
16	TRBV5-1	TRBJ2-7	CASSLGTGQVAYEQYF
15	TRBV4-2	TRBJ2-7	CASSQDPLRSDEQYF
15	TRBV4-3	TRBJ2-2	CASSHGGTGSGELFF
14	TRBV9	TRBJ1-5	CASSLQGADQPQHF
13	TRBV7-2	TRBJ2-5	CASSPGPEETQYF
13	TRBV20-1	TRBJ2-5	CSAQDRGQETQYF
16	TRBV5-6	TRBJ2-7	CASSLALAGISYEQYF
16	TRBV4-2	TRBJ2-3	CASSITGLDSTDTQYF
16	TRBV6-1	TRBJ2-2	CASTLGGGRSTGELFF
14	TRBV5-1	TRBJ2-5	CASSLGGFGETQYF
16	TRBV4-1	TRBJ1-5	CASSQDTGHYNQPQHF
15	TRBV7-9	TRBJ2-2	CASSLGLGDGGELFF
15	TRBV3-1	TRBJ1-6	CASSPPGQGKSPLHF
15	TRBV7-2	TRBJ2-7	CASSPEWGGSYEQYF
17	TRBV7-2	TRBJ2-3	CASSLRIRGGPTDTQYF
14	TRBV5-1	TRBJ1-6	CASGAGRDNSPLHF
14	TRBV5-1	TRBJ2-1	CASSLRDTANEQFF
16	TRBV7-3	TRBJ2-1	CASSLTLSQGQDEQFF
17	TRBV5-5	TRBJ1-6	CASSSTLLRLYNSPLHF
15	TRBV12-3/TRBV12-4	TRBJ2-1	CASSPTSGGYNEQFF
17	TRBV19	TRBJ2-1	CASSIDETGRSYNEQFF
15	TRBV5-1	TRBJ2-2	CASSYRGSNTGELFF
15	TRBV18	TRBJ1-1	CASSPTGSAHTEAFF
15	TRBV5-1	TRBJ2-6	CASSLWGRRANVLTF
17	TRBV10-3	TRBJ2-3	CAISESALAGLTDTQYF
13	TRBV28	TRBJ1-2	CASSSGTVLGYTF
15	TRBV6-2/TRBV6-3	TRBJ2-2	CASSYILVNAGELFF
15	TRBV12-3/TRBV12-4	TRBJ1-4	CASSTRQPGNEKLFF
16	TRBV7-3	TRBJ2-1	CASSPAVGTSYNEQFF
14	TRBV11-2	TRBJ2-1	CASSSQGAVNEQFF
13	TRBV29-1	TRBJ2-3	CSVGRGATDTQYF
11	TRBV7-9	TRBJ2-4	CASSTTGSQYF
13	TRBV6-1	TRBJ2-7	CASIRAGGYEQYF
17	TRBV11-1	TRBJ2-6	CASSSLSGLSGANVLTF
13	TRBV12-3/TRBV12-4	TRBJ2-1	CASSQVAYNEQFF
15	TRBV5-1	TRBJ2-7	CASSRDPGGNYEQYF
16	TRBV7-2	TRBJ1-3	CASSEHPEILINTIYF
12	TRBV27	TRBJ2-1	CASSQDRGLSFF
15	TRBV5-6	TRBJ2-2	CASSFGGAYTGELFF
14	TRBV2	TRBJ2-1	CASSEIRPYNEQFF
15	TRBV15	TRBJ1-4	CATSRMTGGNKKLFF
13	TRBV12-3/TRBV12-4	TRBJ2-5	CASNLGIGETQYF
15	TRBV6-5	TRBJ2-7	CASSLRGASSYEQYF
14	TRBV11-2	TRBJ1-1	CASSFLDRGTEAFF
11	TRBV7-2	TRBJ2-5	CASSSGGPPYF